This T cell receptor beta chain was documented in a study of T cells after yellow fever vaccination. Points from the study as a whole: Re-detected after boosting: most primary clones, around 96% of CD4 and under 90% of CD8.

TCRdb analysed the 5' RACE reads with MiXCR anew, one entry per CDR3 protein. Seen here are about 370,000 distinct CDR3 sequences, about 9.9% observed once, and the top ten hold roughly 18%. This clonotype was counted many times. The antigen is unknown. This TCR was sampled from a man between 18 and 29 years old who received the YFV17D yellow fever vaccine. The source material was PBMCs, sampled on the day of the first yellow fever vaccination.

This chain's CDR3 is CASSLGQGYSNQPQHF. CDR3 nucleotide sequence: TGCGCCAGCAGCCTCGGACAGGGGTATAGCAATCAGCCCCAGCATTTT. The rearrangement uses TRBV4-1 and TRBJ1-5; TRBD1 agrees at 9 bases. This CDR3 spans 16 amino acids. V trimming: 4 bases; J trimming: 0 bases; junction bases outside the gene matches: 4. CDR1 and CDR2 (germline): MGHRA, YSYEKL.